Following are 19 T cell receptor beta chains from one sample sequenced in a study of T-cell reconstitution after alpha-beta-depleted transplantation in children. For TCRbeta, the library was prepared with unique molecular identifiers. TCRdb processed the PCR reads anew with MiXCR; each CDR3 protein has one entry. Here the sample spans about 240,000 distinct CDR3 sequences, roughly 25% being singletons. Sequenced material: PBMCs, taken before TCRalphabeta/CD19-depleted stem cell transplant. These TCRs come from a girl aged 2 to 9 with Fanconi anemia, due to receive a stem cell transplant.

The chain employs TRBV10-2 and TRBJ2-3; 11 nucleotides line up with TRBD2. The CDR3 is 16 amino acids. After removal of 4 bases from V and 2 bases from J, the junction contained 5 bases not matched to a gene. CDR1 is WSHSY and CDR2 is SAAADI in the germline V gene. The CDR3 region has the DNA TGCGCCAGCAGTGGTCTAGCGGGGGGCATCACAGATACGCAGTATTTT. It codes for CASSGLAGGITDTQYF.

In this sample, this clonotype turned up a few times. The chain couples TRBV29-1 to TRBJ2-6; 7 nucleotides line up with TRBD2. The germline V gene has CDR1 SQVTM and CDR2 ANQGSEA. The junction had 7 bases not matched to a gene; V was cut back by 2 bases and J by 0 bases. The CDR3 is 17 residues long. The CDR3 DNA follows: TGCAGCGTTGAATCGGGGCTAGCGGCCTCTGGGGCCAACGTCCTGACTTTC. Residues: CSVESGLAASGANVLTF.

The V gene is TRBV2, the J gene TRBJ2-3; the match to TRBD2 covers 10 bases. Trimming at V came to 2 bases and at J to 6 bases, leaving 8 bases not matched to a gene. CDR1 is SNHLY and CDR2 is FYNNEI in the germline V gene. The CDR3 extends over 16 amino acids. CDR3 region: CASSERSGRALDTQYF. CDR3 nucleotide sequence: TGTGCCAGCAGTGAAAGAAGCGGGAGGGCCCTCGATACGCAGTATTTT.

As to this clonotype: This sequence may be a read error, since a much larger clone differs from it by one base. The chain links TRBV7-2 to TRBJ2-7, with 9 bases fitting TRBD2. The CDR3 has 15 residues. CDR1 SGHTA and CDR2 FQGNSA come from the germline V gene. Trimming removed 5 bases from V and 1 base from J; junction bases left unmatched: 6. CDR3 protein: CASSASLAGSYEQYF. The CDR3 DNA is TGTGCCAGCAGCGCCAGTCTAGCGGGGTCCTACGAGCAGTACTTC.

This clonotype was detected many times. This chain uses TRBV12-3 or TRBV12-4 with TRBJ1-2; D unclear. V dropped 6 bases and J dropped 9 bases, with 20 bases sitting between them. The CDR3 totals 14 residues. The DNA for the CDR3 is TGTGCCAGCAGCGGAGAGTCTATCGGAAGGAGCTACACCTTC. Translated, it gives CASSGESIGRSYTF.

The rearrangement links TRBV29-1 to TRBJ2-3; 11 bases match TRBD2. Germline lookup yields CDR1 SQVTM and CDR2 ANQGSEA. The V segment lost 7 bases and the J segment 5 bases; nucleotides outside the gene matches: 8. CDR3 length: 14 amino acids. DNA of the CDR3: TGCAGCGCATCCCTAGCGGGGGGCGTAGATACGCAGTATTTT. This codes for CSASLAGGVDTQYF.

This clonotype showed up many times. V usage is TRBV29-1 and J usage is TRBJ2-5; 8 nucleotides align to TRBD1. Unmatched junction bases numbered 4, after V lost 2 bases and J lost 5 bases. CDR3 length equals 13 residues. The V gene's germline CDR1 is SQVTM and CDR2 ANQGSEA. The CDR3 reads CSVEIYRGETQYF. The CDR3 coding sequence is TGCAGCGTTGAAATTTACAGGGGGGAGACCCAGTACTTC.

Only a few counts were recorded for this clonotype. The chain links TRBV10-3 to TRBJ2-1, with D unresolved. Germline V gene lookup returns CDR1 ENHRY and CDR2 SYGVKD. V gave up 11 bases and J gave up 2 bases, with 19 bases separating them. The CDR3 runs to 15 residues. The chain's CDR3 is CASRDWGFPYNEQFF. In nucleotides, the CDR3 is TGTGCCTCCAGAGATTGGGGATTCCCCTACAATGAGCAGTTCTTC.

This clonotype was seen ten or more times. V gene TRBV25-1 combines with J gene TRBJ2-1; D is possibly TRBD1 or TRBD2 (5 bases each). Trimming took 10 bases from V and 2 from J, leaving 12 bases between them. The CDR3 totals 13 residues. CDR1 and CDR2 (germline): MGHDK, SYGVNS. The DNA for the CDR3 is TGTGCCACCCTCGGGGCTACCTACAATGAGCAGTTCTTC. Translated: CATLGATYNEQFF.

This chain joins TRBV5-1 and TRBJ2-7; the D is unclear. The CDR3 consists of 13 residues. From germline, CDR1 is SGHRS and CDR2 YFSETQ. V lost 7 bases and J 4 bases, leaving 15 bases between the germline ends. CDR3 DNA: TGCGCCAGCCGACGGCTCCCCGAATACGAGCAGTACTTC. It translates to CASRRLPEYEQYF.

This clonotype appeared many times. This chain uses TRBV20-1 with TRBJ2-3, with 8 bases lining up with TRBD2. Per the germline V gene, CDR1 is DFQATT and CDR2 is SNEGSKA (reference sequence). The CDR3 is made up of 15 amino acids. The V and J ends lost 1 base and 2 bases, in that order; junction bases with no gene match: 5. CDR3 coding DNA: TGCAGTGCTAGAGGGCGGGGGGACCTCACAGATACGCAGTATTTT. This gives the protein CSARGRGDLTDTQYF.

The table lists this clonotype with many counts. The J gene is TRBJ2-2, the V gene TRBV30; possible D gene TRBD1, 6 bases. Trimming stripped 4 bases from V and 1 base from J, with 7 bases between. The CDR3 consists of 13 residues. Germline V gene sequence: CDR1 GTSNPN, CDR2 SVGIG (reference sequence). CDR3 DNA sequence: TGTGCCTGGAAACAGGGGAACACCGGGGAGCTGTTTTTT. Protein product: CAWKQGNTGELFF.

This clonotype was seen ten or more times. The rearrangement uses TRBV29-1 and TRBJ1-5; a weak D match, TRBD1 (6 bases). V lost 5 bases and J lost 5, with 13 bases in between. CDR1 SQVTM and CDR2 ANQGSEA come from the germline V gene. The CDR3 has 13 residues. The CDR3: CSVWAGDYQPQHF. The CDR3, as DNA: TGCAGCGTTTGGGCAGGGGACTATCAGCCCCAGCATTTT.

The CDR3 DNA sequence: TGTGCCAGCAGCCAAGAATATGGGACGGACTATGGCTACACCTTC. Translation: CASSQEYGTDYGYTF. This chain links TRBV4-2 with TRBJ1-2, with a possible D match to TRBD1 (5 bases). V lost 0 bases and J lost 3, with 11 bases in between. The V gene's germline CDR1 is LGHNA and CDR2 YNFKEQ. CDR3 size: 15 residues.

This clonotype was seen more than once but under ten times. V gene TRBV30 combines with J gene TRBJ1-1, with a possible D match to TRBD1 (6 bases). V lost 1 base and J lost 3, with 9 bases in between. Germline-derived CDR1 and CDR2 are GTSNPN and SVGIG (reference sequence). The CDR3 runs 13 residues. The CDR3 protein is CAWSGTAYTEAFF. As DNA, the CDR3 is TGTGCCTGGAGTGGGACAGCATACACTGAAGCTTTCTTT.

This clonotype was observed many times. The CDR3 region has the DNA TGTGCCAGCAGCCACATGGGCGAGCAGTACTTC. Its translation is CASSHMGEQYF. V usage is TRBV4-2 and J usage is TRBJ2-7; D not resolved. The CDR3 loop spans 11 amino acids. Germline CDR1 is LGHNA and CDR2 is YNFKEQ. V gave up 3 bases and J gave up 6 bases, with 6 bases separating them.

The table lists this clonotype with many counts. The chain combines TRBV5-1 with TRBJ2-7; TRBD1 is a possible D gene (5 bases). Deletions cut 2 bases from V and 2 bases from J, with 11 bases between. CDR1 and CDR2 (germline): SGHRS, YFSETQ. The CDR3 sequence is 14 residues long. The CDR3 sequence: CASSFGRDTYEQYF. CDR3 in DNA: TGCGCCAGCAGCTTTGGCAGGGATACCTACGAGCAGTACTTC.

The gene calls are TRBV6-1 and TRBJ1-5; TRBD1 aligns across 8 bases. Germline CDR1 reads MNHNS; CDR2 reads SASEGT. The trim removed 1 base at V and 3 bases at J, leaving 8 bases unmatched. There are 17 residues in the CDR3. CDR3 in DNA: TGTGCCAGCAGTGAAGTAGCAGGGGGCGCCTCCAATCAGCCCCAGCATTTT. Residues: CASSEVAGGASNQPQHF.

This clonotype was found many times. The gene calls are TRBV2 and TRBJ2-3; 14 positions match TRBD2. V gave up 6 bases and J gave up 5 bases; unmatched junction bases: 10. Germline V lookup: CDR1 SNHLY, CDR2 FYNNEI. There are 17 residues in the CDR3. CDR3 DNA sequence: TGTGCCAGCAGCTCTCCGGGACTAGCGGGAGTAATAGATACGCAGTATTTT. It translates to CASSSPGLAGVIDTQYF.